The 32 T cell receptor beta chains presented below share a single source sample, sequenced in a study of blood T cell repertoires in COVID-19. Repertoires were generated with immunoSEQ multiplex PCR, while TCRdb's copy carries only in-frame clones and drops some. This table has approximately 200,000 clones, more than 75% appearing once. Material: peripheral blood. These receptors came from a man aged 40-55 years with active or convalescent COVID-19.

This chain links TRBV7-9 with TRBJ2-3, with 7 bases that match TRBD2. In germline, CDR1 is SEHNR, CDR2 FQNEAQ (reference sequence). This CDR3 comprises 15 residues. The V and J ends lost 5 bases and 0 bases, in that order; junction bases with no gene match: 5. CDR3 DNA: TGTGCCAGCAGCCCTAGCGGACCTAGCACAGATACGCAGTATTTT. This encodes CASSPSGPSTDTQYF.

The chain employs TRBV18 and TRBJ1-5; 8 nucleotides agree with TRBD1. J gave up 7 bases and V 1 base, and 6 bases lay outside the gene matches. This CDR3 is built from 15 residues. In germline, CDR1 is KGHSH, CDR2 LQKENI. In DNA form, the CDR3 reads TGTGCCAGCTCACCACGGCAGGGGGCGGGCCAGCCCCAGCATTTT. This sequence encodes CASSPRQGAGQPQHF.

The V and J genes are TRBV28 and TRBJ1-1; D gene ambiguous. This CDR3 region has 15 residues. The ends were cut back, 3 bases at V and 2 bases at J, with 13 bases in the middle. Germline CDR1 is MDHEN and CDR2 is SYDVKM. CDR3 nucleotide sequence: TGTGCCAGCAGTTTCGGCGGCGAGCTAAACACTGAAGCTTTCTTT. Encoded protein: CASSFGGELNTEAFF.

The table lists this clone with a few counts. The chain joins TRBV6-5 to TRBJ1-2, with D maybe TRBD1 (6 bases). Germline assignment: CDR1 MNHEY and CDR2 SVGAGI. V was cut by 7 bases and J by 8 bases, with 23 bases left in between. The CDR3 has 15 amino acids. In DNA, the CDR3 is TGTGCCAGCACCGTCTATAGGGGGGGGATAGGCGGCTACACCTTC. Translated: CASTVYRGGIGGYTF.

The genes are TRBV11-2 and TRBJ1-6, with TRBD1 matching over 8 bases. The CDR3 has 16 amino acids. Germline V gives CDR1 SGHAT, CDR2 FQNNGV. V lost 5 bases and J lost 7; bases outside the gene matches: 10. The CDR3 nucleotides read TGTGCCAGCAGCCGGGGAATCCGGGACAGGAATTCACCCCTCCACTTT. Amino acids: CASSRGIRDRNSPLHF.

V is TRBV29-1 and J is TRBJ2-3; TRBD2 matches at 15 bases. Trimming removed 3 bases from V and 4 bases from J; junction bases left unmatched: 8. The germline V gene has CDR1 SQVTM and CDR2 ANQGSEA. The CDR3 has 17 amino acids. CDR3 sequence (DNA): TGCAGCGTTGACAGCCGGACTAGCGGGGGGGTTGCAGATACGCAGTATTTT. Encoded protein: CSVDSRTSGGVADTQYF.

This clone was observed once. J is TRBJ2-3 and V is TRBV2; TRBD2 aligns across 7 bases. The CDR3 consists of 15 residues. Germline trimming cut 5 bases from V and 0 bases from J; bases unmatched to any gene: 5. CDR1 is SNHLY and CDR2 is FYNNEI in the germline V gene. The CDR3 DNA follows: TGTGCCAGCAGTCCCGGGACTACTAGCACAGATACGCAGTATTTT. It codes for CASSPGTTSTDTQYF. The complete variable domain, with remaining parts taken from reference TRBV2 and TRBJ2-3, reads EPEVTQTPSHQVTQMGQEVILRCVPISNHLYFYWYRQILGQKVEFLVSFYNNEISEKSEIFDDQFSVERPDGSNFTLKIRSTKLEDSAMYFCASSPGTTSTDTQYFGPGTRLTVL.

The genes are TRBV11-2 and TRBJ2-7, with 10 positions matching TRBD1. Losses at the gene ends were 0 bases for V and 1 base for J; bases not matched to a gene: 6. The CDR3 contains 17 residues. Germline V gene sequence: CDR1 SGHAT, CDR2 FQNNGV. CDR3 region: CASSLEATGQGSYEQYF. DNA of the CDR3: TGTGCCAGCAGCTTAGAAGCTACGGGACAGGGGTCCTACGAGCAGTACTTC. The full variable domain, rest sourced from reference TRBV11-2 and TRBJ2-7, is EAGVAQSPRYKIIEKRQSVAFWCNPISGHATLYWYQQILGQGPKLLIQFQNNGVVDDSQLPKDRFSAERLKGVDSTLKIQPAKLEDSAVYLCASSLEATGQGSYEQYFGPGTRLTVT.

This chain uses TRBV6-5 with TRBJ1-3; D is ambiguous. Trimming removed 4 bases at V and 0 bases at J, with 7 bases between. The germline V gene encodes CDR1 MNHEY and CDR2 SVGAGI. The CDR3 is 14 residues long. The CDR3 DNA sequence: TGTGCCAGCAGTTTTCTAAGCTCTGGAAACACCATATATTTT. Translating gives CASSFLSSGNTIYF.

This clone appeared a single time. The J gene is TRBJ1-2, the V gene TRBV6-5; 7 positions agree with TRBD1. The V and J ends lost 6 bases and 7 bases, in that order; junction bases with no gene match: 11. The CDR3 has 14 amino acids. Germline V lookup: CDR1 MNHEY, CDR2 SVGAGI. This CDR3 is CASRLTGSGGGYTF. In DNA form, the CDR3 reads TGTGCCAGCAGACTGACAGGGAGTGGTGGTGGCTACACCTTC.

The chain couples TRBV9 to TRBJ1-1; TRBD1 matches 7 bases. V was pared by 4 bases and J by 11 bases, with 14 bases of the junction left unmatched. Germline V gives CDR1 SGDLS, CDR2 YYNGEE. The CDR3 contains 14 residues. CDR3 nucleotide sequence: TGTGCCAGCAGCCCTGGGGACAGCCAACATGGGGCTTTCTTT. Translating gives CASSPGDSQHGAFF.

The CDR3 nucleotides are TGTGCCAGCAGTTCAGCACAGGGACCTCTAGGCTACACCTTC. Protein: CASSSAQGPLGYTF. The chain combines TRBV27 with TRBJ1-2; perhaps TRBD1 as D (6 bases). This CDR3 has 14 residues. Trimming removed 4 bases from V and 8 bases from J, with 17 bases in between. The V gene's germline CDR1 is MNHEY and CDR2 SMNVEV (reference sequence).

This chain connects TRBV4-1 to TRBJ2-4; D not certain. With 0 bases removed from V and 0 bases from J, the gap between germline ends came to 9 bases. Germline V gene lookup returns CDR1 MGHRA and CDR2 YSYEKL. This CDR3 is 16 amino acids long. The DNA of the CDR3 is TGCGCCAGCAGCCAAGAACAGTTGCTAGCCAAAAACATTCAGTACTTC. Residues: CASSQEQLLAKNIQYF.

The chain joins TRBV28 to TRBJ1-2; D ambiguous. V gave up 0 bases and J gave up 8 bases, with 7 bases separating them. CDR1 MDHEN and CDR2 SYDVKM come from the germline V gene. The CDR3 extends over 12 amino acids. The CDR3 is CASSLWVAGYTF. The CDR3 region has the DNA TGTGCCAGCAGTTTATGGGTAGCCGGCTACACCTTC.

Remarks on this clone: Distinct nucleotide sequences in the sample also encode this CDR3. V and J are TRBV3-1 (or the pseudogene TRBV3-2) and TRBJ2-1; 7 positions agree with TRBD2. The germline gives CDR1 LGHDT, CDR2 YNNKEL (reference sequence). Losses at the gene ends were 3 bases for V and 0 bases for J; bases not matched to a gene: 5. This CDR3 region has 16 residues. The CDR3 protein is CASSQALAVSYNEQFF. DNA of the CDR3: TGTGCCAGCAGCCAGGCGCTAGCGGTCTCCTACAATGAGCAGTTCTTC.

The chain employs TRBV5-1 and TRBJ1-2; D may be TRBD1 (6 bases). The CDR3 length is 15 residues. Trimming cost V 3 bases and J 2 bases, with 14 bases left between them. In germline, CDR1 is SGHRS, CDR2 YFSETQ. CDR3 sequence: CASSYSAGTNYGYTF. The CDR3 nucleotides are TGCGCCAGCAGCTATTCGGCCGGGACAAACTATGGCTACACCTTC.

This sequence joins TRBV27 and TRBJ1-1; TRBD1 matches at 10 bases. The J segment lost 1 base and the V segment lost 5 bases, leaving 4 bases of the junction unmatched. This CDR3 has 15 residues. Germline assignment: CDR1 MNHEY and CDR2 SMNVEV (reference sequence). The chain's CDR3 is CASSTRQGANTEAFF. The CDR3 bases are TGTGCCAGCAGTACCCGACAGGGGGCGAACACTGAAGCTTTCTTT.

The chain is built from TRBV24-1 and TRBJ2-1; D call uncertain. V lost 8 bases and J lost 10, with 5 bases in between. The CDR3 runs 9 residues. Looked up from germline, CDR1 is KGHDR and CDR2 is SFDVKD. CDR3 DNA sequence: TGTGCCACCACGTTGGAGCAGTTCTTC. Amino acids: CATTLEQFF.

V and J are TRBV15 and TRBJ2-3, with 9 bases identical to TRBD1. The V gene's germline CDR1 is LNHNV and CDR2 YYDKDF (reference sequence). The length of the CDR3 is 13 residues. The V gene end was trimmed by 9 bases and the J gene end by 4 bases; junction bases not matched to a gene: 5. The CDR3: CATGTGLADTQYF. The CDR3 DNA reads TGTGCCACTGGGACAGGGTTGGCAGATACGCAGTATTTT. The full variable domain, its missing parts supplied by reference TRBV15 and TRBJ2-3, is DAMVIQNPRYQVTQFGKPVTLSCSQTLNHNVMYWYQQKSSQAPKLLFHYYDKDFNNEADTPDNFQSRRPNTSFCFLDIRSPGLGDTAMYLCATGTGLADTQYFGPGTRLTVL.

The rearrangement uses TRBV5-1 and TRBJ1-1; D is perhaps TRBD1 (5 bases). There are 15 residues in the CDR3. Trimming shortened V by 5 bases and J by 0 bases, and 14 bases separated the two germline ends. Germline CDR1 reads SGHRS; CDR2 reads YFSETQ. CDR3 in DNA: TGCGCCAGCAGTCCGGCCGGGGGAATGAACACTGAAGCTTTCTTT. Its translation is CASSPAGGMNTEAFF.

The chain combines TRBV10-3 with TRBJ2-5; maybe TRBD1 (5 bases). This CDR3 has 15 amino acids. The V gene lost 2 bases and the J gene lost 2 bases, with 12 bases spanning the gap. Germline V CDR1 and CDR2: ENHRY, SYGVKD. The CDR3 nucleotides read TGTGCCATCAGTGAGCGGGCGGCAGGGCAAGAGACCCAGTACTTC. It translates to CAISERAAGQETQYF.

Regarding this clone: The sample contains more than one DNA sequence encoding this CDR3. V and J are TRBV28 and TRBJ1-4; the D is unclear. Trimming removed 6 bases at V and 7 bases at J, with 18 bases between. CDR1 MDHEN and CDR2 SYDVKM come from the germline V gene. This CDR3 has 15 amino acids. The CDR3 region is CASRSAGAESEKLFF. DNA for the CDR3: TGTGCCAGCAGATCGGCCGGAGCCGAGAGTGAAAAACTGTTTTTT.

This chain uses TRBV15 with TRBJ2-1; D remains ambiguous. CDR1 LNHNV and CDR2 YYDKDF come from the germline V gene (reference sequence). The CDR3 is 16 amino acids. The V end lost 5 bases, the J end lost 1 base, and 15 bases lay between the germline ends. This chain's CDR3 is CATSYYQKRSYNEQFF. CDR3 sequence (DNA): TGTGCCACCAGCTATTATCAAAAACGGTCCTACAATGAGCAGTTCTTC.

The CDR3 DNA follows: TGCAGCGTTGACCGGACAGGAGCCGGGGGTGGGCAGTACTTC. Translated, it gives CSVDRTGAGGGQYF. The rearrangement uses TRBV29-1 and TRBJ2-7; D is possibly TRBD1 (7 bases). Germline V gene lookup returns CDR1 SQVTM and CDR2 ANQGSEA. The CDR3 contains 14 residues. Deletions cut 3 bases from V and 9 bases from J, with 21 bases between.

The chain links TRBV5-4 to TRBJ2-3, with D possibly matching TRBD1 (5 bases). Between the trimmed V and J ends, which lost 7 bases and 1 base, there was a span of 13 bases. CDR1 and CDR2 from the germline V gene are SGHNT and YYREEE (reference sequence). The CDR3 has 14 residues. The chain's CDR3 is CASPGQRGTDTQYF. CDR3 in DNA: TGTGCCAGCCCCGGACAAAGAGGCACAGATACGCAGTATTTT. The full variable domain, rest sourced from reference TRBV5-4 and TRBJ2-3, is ETGVTQSPTHLIKTRGQQVTLRCSSQSGHNTVSWYQQALGQGPQFIFQYYREEENGRGNFPPRFSGLQFPNYSSELNVNALELDDSALYLCASPGQRGTDTQYFGPGTRLTVL.

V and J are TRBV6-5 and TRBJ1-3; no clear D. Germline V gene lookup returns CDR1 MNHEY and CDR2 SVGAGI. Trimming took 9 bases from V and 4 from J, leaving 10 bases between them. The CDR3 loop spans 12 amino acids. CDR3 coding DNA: TGTGCCAGTGTCTCTCCCGGAAACACCATATATTTT. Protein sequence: CASVSPGNTIYF.

Here the CDR3 reads CASSWQGGNQPQHF. CDR3 in DNA: TGTGCCAGTAGTTGGCAGGGGGGAAATCAGCCCCAGCATTTT. This chain links TRBV19 with TRBJ1-5; 7 bases align to TRBD1. Germline values: CDR1 LNHDA, CDR2 SQIVND (reference sequence). J gave up 4 bases and V 5 bases, and 5 bases lay outside the gene matches. The CDR3 spans 14 residues.

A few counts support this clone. The CDR3 loop reads CASSLGTGTGNQPQHF. The CDR3 DNA follows: TGTGCCAGCAGCTTAGGAACCGGGACAGGGAACCAGCCCCAGCATTTT. The chain recombines TRBV7-9 with TRBJ1-5; 9 nucleotides match TRBD1. Germline V gene lookup returns CDR1 SEHNR and CDR2 FQNEAQ (reference sequence). Trimming removed 1 base from V and 7 bases from J; junction bases left unmatched: 8. There are 16 residues in the CDR3.

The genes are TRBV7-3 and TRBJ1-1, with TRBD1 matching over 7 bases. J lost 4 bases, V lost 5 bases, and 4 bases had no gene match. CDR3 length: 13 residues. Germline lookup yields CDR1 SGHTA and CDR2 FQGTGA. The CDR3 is CASSPGQLTEAFF. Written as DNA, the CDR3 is TGTGCCAGCAGCCCGGGACAGCTCACTGAAGCTTTCTTT.

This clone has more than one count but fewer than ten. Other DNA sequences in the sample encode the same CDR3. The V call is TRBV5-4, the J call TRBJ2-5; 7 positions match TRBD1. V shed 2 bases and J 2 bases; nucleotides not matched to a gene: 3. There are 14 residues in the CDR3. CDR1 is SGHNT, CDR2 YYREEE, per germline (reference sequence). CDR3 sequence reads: CASSLGQVQETQYF. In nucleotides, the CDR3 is TGTGCCAGCAGCTTAGGACAGGTGCAAGAGACCCAGTACTTC.

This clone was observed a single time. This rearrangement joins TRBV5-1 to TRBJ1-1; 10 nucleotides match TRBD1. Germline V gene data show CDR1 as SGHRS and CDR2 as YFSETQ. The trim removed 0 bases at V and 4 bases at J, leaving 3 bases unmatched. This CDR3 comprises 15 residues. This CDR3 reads CASSLETGGVTEAFF. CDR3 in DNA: TGCGCCAGCAGCTTGGAGACAGGGGGCGTCACTGAAGCTTTCTTT.

CDR3 sequence reads: CASSPGGKETQYF. CDR3 nucleotide sequence: TGTGCCAGCAGTCCAGGGGGAAAAGAGACCCAGTACTTC. This chain joins TRBV28 and TRBJ2-5, with 7 bases fitting TRBD1. The CDR3 extends over 13 amino acids. CDR1 and CDR2 from the germline V gene are MDHEN and SYDVKM. V was clipped by 5 bases and J by 3 bases; unmatched bases: 3.